The next 9 T cell receptor beta chains were all read from a single sample in a study of shared T cell receptors in the human thymus. Assay used: immunoSEQ multiplex PCR; TCRdb lists only in-frame clones, some missing. This sample yields about 400,000 clones, of which about 95% are seen a single time; approximately 0.02% belongs to the top ten. The sample taken for sequencing was thymocytes. Receptor source: a human donor.

The gene calls are TRBV25-1 and TRBJ1-1; D perhaps matches TRBD1 (6 bases). Trimming left V 4 bases short and J 4 bases short, with 16 bases between. Germline CDR1 MGHDK, CDR2 SYGVNS. CDR3 length equals 15 residues. DNA for the CDR3: TGTGCCAGCAGTGGCCCGGGCGGAGGGGGCACTGAAGCTTTCTTT. Translated: CASSGPGGGGTEAFF.

This chain joins TRBV5-6 and TRBJ2-3; D call uncertain. The CDR3 runs 16 residues. V shed 1 base and J shed 1 base, with 13 bases lying between them. Germline CDR1 SGHDT, CDR2 YYEEEE. The CDR3 DNA follows: TGTGCCAGCAGCTTGCAGTTACAAGAACGCACAGATACGCAGTATTTT. Encoded protein: CASSLQLQERTDTQYF.

The chain has TRBV28 and TRBJ2-6; 7 bases map to TRBD1. Trimming removed 3 bases from V and 0 bases from J; junction bases left unmatched: 5. CDR1 is MDHEN, CDR2 SYDVKM, per germline. The CDR3 is 17 amino acids. The CDR3, as DNA: TGTGCCAGCAGTTTTGACAGGGATTCCTCTGGGGCCAACGTCCTGACTTTC. It yields the protein CASSFDRDSSGANVLTF.

There are a few counts of this clone. This chain joins TRBV6-6 and TRBJ1-2, with 7 bases fitting TRBD1. V trimming: 9 bases; J trimming: 5 bases; junction bases outside the gene matches: 9. CDR1 and CDR2 (germline): MNHNY, SVGAGI (reference sequence). The CDR3 spans 13 residues. CDR3 in DNA: TGTGCCAGTTGTCTGACAGGGCGTTATGGCTACACCTTC. This gives the protein CASCLTGRYGYTF.

J is TRBJ1-2 and V is TRBV27; D is ambiguous. This CDR3 region has 16 residues. Germline values: CDR1 MNHEY, CDR2 SMNVEV (reference sequence). V gave up 0 bases and J gave up 4 bases, with 15 bases separating them. CDR3 in amino acids: CASSLSIPGRFYGYTF. The CDR3 nucleotides read TGTGCCAGCAGTTTATCGATTCCTGGGCGGTTCTATGGCTACACCTTC.

This chain links TRBV28 with TRBJ1-1; D perhaps matches TRBD1 (5 bases). The CDR3 covers 14 residues. CDR1 is MDHEN, CDR2 SYDVKM, per germline. The V gene lost 1 base and the J gene lost 3 bases, with 9 bases spanning the gap. CDR3 region: CASSLFEGYTEAFF. CDR3 coding DNA: TGTGCCAGCAGTTTATTCGAGGGGTACACTGAAGCTTTCTTT.

The chain links TRBV6-1 to TRBJ1-1; D is perhaps TRBD1 (5 bases). V gave up 4 bases and J gave up 0 bases, with 6 bases separating them. Per the germline V gene, CDR1 is MNHNS and CDR2 is SASEGT. This CDR3 comprises 13 residues. The CDR3, as DNA: TGTGCCAGCAGTGGACAGATGAACACTGAAGCTTTCTTT. This sequence encodes CASSGQMNTEAFF.

The chain recombines TRBV30 with TRBJ1-5; 7 bases match TRBD1. In germline, CDR1 is GTSNPN, CDR2 SVGIG (reference sequence). CDR3 length equals 13 residues. The J segment lost 5 bases and the V segment lost 2 bases, leaving 3 bases of the junction unmatched. CDR3 in DNA: TGTGCCTGGAGTTACAGGGGTTATCAGCCCCAGCATTTT. Translation gives CAWSYRGYQPQHF.

The chain couples TRBV2 to TRBJ2-1; 7 bases are a match to TRBD1. The length of the CDR3 is 17 residues. Germline V gives CDR1 SNHLY, CDR2 FYNNEI. V trimming: 2 bases; J trimming: 5 bases; junction bases outside the gene matches: 12. In DNA, the CDR3 is TGTGCCAGCAGTGAAAAGGGGCGAGGGGGCCCCCACAATGAGCAGTTCTTC. This translates into CASSEKGRGGPHNEQFF.